A single sample gave rise to the 25 T cell receptor beta chains below, sequenced in a study of neurological immune-mediated disorders. TCRdb recomputed calls from the 5' RACE reads with MiXCR, one row per CDR3 protein. The data contain 46,000 or so distinct CDR3 sequences, roughly 4.4% of them singletons. Sequencing used PBMCs. All receptors come from a woman aged 60 to 75 with multiple sclerosis.

The genes are TRBV12-3 or TRBV12-4 and TRBJ2-3; 13 bases fit TRBD2. The CDR3 runs to 16 residues. The V gene end was trimmed by 4 bases and the J gene end by 2 bases; junction bases not matched to a gene: 3. CDR3 sequence (DNA): TGTGCCAGCAGTTGGACTAGCGGGAGTCCCACAGATACGCAGTATTTT. This encodes CASSWTSGSPTDTQYF.

In its sample, this clonotype was seen many times. The chain is built from TRBV7-6 and TRBJ1-1, with unresolved D. The CDR3 has 13 amino acids. Trimming stripped 1 base from V and 0 bases from J, with 3 bases between. Germline V CDR1 and CDR2: SGHVS, FNYEAQ. In DNA, the CDR3 is TGTGCCAGCAGCTTAGACCTGAACACTGAAGCTTTCTTT. Translation: CASSLDLNTEAFF.

The gene calls are TRBV5-1 and TRBJ1-2; 7 positions match TRBD1. CDR3 size: 13 residues. The junction had 6 bases not matched to a gene; V was cut back by 4 bases and J by 6 bases. Germline V gene sequence: CDR1 SGHRS, CDR2 YFSETQ. The CDR3 DNA reads as TGCGCCAGCAGCCAAGACAGGGACGATGGCTACACCTTC. It is translated as CASSQDRDDGYTF. The entire variable domain, with the rest obtained from reference TRBV5-1 and TRBJ1-2, is as follows: KAGVTQTPRYLIKTRGQQVTLSCSPISGHRSVSWYQQTPGQGLQFLFEYFSETQRNKGNFPGRFSGRQFSNSRSEMNVSTLELGDSALYLCASSQDRDDGYTFGSGTRLTVV.

This clonotype has ten or more counts. The rearrangement links TRBV4-3 to TRBJ2-3, with D uncertain. CDR3 size: 13 residues. The V gene's germline CDR1 is LGHNA and CDR2 YSLEER. Trimming cost V 0 bases and J 6 bases, with 7 bases left between them. The CDR3 nucleotides read TGCGCCAGCAGCCAAGATAGCAGGGATACGCAGTATTTT. It encodes CASSQDSRDTQYF.

The rearrangement joins TRBV7-2 to TRBJ1-1; a weak D match, TRBD1 (5 bases). The germline gives CDR1 SGHTA, CDR2 FQGNSA. The CDR3 has 16 residues. V was cut by 0 bases and J by 5 bases, with 16 bases left in between. The CDR3 region is CASSLAFLSGATEAFF. In DNA, the CDR3 is TGTGCCAGCAGCTTAGCCTTCCTGTCCGGGGCGACTGAAGCTTTCTTT. Filled out from reference TRBV7-2 and TRBJ1-1, the complete variable domain reads GAGVSQSPSNKVTEKGKDVELRCDPISGHTALYWYRQSLGQGLEFLIYFQGNSAPDKSGLPSDRFSAERTGGSVSTLTIQRTQQEDSAVYLCASSLAFLSGATEAFFGQGTRLTVV.

Ten or more counts support this clonotype. This sequence joins TRBV6-6 and TRBJ1-6, with 9 bases identical to TRBD1. Per germline, CDR1 MNHNY and CDR2 SVGAGI (reference sequence). V shed 2 bases, J shed 10 bases, and the junction held 9 bases outside the gene matches. The CDR3 is 16 amino acids. The chain's CDR3 is CASSYGVTGGDSPLHF. The DNA for the CDR3 is TGTGCCAGCAGTTACGGAGTGACAGGGGGTGACTCACCCCTCCACTTT.

The chain couples TRBV7-8 to TRBJ2-1, with D perhaps TRBD2 (6 bases). This CDR3 is built from 14 residues. CDR1 and CDR2 (germline): SGHVS, FQNEAQ. The V end lost 5 bases, the J end lost 4 bases, and 12 bases lay between the germline ends. The CDR3 coding sequence is TGTGCCAGCAGCAGGGAAGCGGGTTACAATGAGCAGTTCTTC. This codes for CASSREAGYNEQFF.

This clonotype was picked up a small number of times. The chain is built from TRBV20-1 and TRBJ2-7, with 11 bases fitting TRBD1. The CDR3 consists of 14 residues. In germline, CDR1 is DFQATT, CDR2 SNEGSKA (reference sequence). After removal of 4 bases from V and 5 bases from J, the junction contained 7 bases not matched to a gene. The CDR3 loop reads CSATDRGLMDEQYV. CDR3 bases: TGCAGTGCTACGGACAGGGGGCTTATGGACGAGCAGTACGTC.

The table lists this clonotype with many counts. V and J are TRBV5-1 and TRBJ2-7; possible D gene TRBD1, 6 bases. V was pared by 0 bases and J by 6 bases, with 13 bases between. This CDR3 region has 14 residues. Germline V lookup: CDR1 SGHRS, CDR2 YFSETQ. CDR3 sequence: CASSLDGRGAEQYV. The DNA of the CDR3 is TGCGCCAGCAGCTTGGACGGCAGGGGAGCCGAGCAGTACGTC.

The rearrangement uses TRBV12-3 or TRBV12-4 and TRBJ2-5; no clear D gene. This CDR3 comprises 13 residues. The germline V and J ends were trimmed by 2 bases and 5 bases, with 9 bases remaining between them. The CDR3 region is CASSLFGRETQYF. The CDR3 nucleotides read TGTGCCAGCAGTTTATTTGGTAGGGAGACCCAGTACTTC.

This clonotype was seen at least ten times. This chain uses TRBV10-3 with TRBJ2-3, with 8 bases that match TRBD1. Germline V gene lookup returns CDR1 ENHRY and CDR2 SYGVKD. CDR3 length: 14 amino acids. Trimming removed 4 bases from V and 3 bases from J; junction bases left unmatched: 3. The CDR3 is CAISGTGRTDTQYF. CDR3 coding DNA: TGTGCCATCAGTGGGACAGGGAGGACAGATACGCAGTATTTT.

This chain uses TRBV5-6 with TRBJ1-1; D gene ambiguous. This CDR3 is 17 amino acids long. Germline V gene lookup returns CDR1 SGHDT and CDR2 YYEEEE. The V and J ends lost 4 bases and 1 base respectively, with 20 bases between them. The CDR3 is CASSPRWGGDRNTEAFF. The CDR3 nucleotides read TGTGCCAGCAGCCCGAGGTGGGGAGGTGATAGGAACACTGAAGCTTTCTTT.

As regards this clonotype: The conserved final phenylalanine or tryptophan is absent from the CDR3, which likely points to a read error. The V gene is TRBV20-1, the J gene TRBJ2-5; D gene uncertain. V was trimmed by 2 bases and J by 5 bases, leaving 12 bases between them. Germline V gene data show CDR1 as DFQATT and CDR2 as SNEGSKA (reference sequence). The CDR3 loop spans 13 amino acids. CDR3 nucleotides: TGCAGTGCTAGACGGCTATCCCTGGAGACCCAGTACAAC. Its translation is CSARRLSLETQYN.

By share of the sample, this clonotype is medium-sized. The chain recombines TRBV20-1 with TRBJ2-5; D uncertain. The CDR3 spans 13 residues. Trimming removed 7 bases at V and 5 bases at J, with 17 bases between. Germline assignment: CDR1 DFQATT and CDR2 SNEGSKA (reference sequence). The CDR3 DNA reads as TGCAGTGTCCATAAAGCGATGGGGGAGACCCAGTACTTC. As protein: CSVHKAMGETQYF.

The chain carries TRBV7-2 and TRBJ2-4; D may be TRBD1 (6 bases). CDR3 length: 15 amino acids. Germline V gene lookup returns CDR1 SGHTA and CDR2 FQGNSA. The ends were cut back, 1 base at V and 8 bases at J, with 15 bases in the middle. As DNA, the CDR3 is TGTGCCAGCAGCTTAGAAGGGGAAGCAGGGGACATTCAGTACTTC. Translation gives CASSLEGEAGDIQYF.

In this sample, this clonotype turned up many times. The chain employs TRBV28 and TRBJ1-2, with unresolved D. V lost 2 bases and J 4 bases, leaving 11 bases between the germline ends. The germline V gene encodes CDR1 MDHEN and CDR2 SYDVKM. The CDR3 loop spans 14 amino acids. CDR3 bases: TGTGCCAGCAGTTTAGGAGTGGCCTCCTATGGCTACACCTTC. Translated, it gives CASSLGVASYGYTF.

The sample holds a few counts of this clonotype. This chain links TRBV30 with TRBJ1-1, with D unclear. CDR3 length: 13 amino acids. V lost 3 bases, J lost 0 bases, and 8 bases lay in between. Per the germline V gene, CDR1 is GTSNPN and CDR2 is SVGIG (reference sequence). This chain's CDR3 is CAWRGRMNTEAFF. CDR3 in DNA: TGTGCCTGGAGGGGAAGGATGAACACTGAAGCTTTCTTT.

This clonotype was observed many times. CDR3 DNA sequence: TGCAGTGCTACGGGGCTAGCGGGATCGGTTGGGTACACCGGGGAGCTGTTTTTT. This encodes CSATGLAGSVGYTGELFF. V is TRBV20-1 and J is TRBJ2-2; TRBD2 matches 9 bases. Per the germline V gene, CDR1 is DFQATT and CDR2 is SNEGSKA (reference sequence). The V gene end was trimmed by 4 bases and the J gene end by 3 bases; junction bases not matched to a gene: 15. This CDR3 has 18 residues.

This clonotype was observed at least ten times. The rearrangement joins TRBV20-1 to TRBJ2-7; 7 bases match TRBD1. With V trimmed by 2 bases and J by 1 base, 5 bases remained unmatched. This CDR3 spans 14 amino acids. Germline V CDR1 and CDR2: DFQATT, SNEGSKA (reference sequence). CDR3 sequence: CSARTWTGSYEQYF. The CDR3, as DNA: TGCAGTGCTAGAACCTGGACAGGTTCCTACGAGCAGTACTTC.

This clonotype came up many times. The CDR3 DNA reads as TGCAGTGCTTCCGACCTAGTCGCCTACAATGAGCAGTTCTTC. Translation: CSASDLVAYNEQFF. This chain joins TRBV20-1 and TRBJ2-1; no clear D. V was cut by 5 bases and J by 2 bases, with 13 bases left in between. Per the germline V gene, CDR1 is DFQATT and CDR2 is SNEGSKA (reference sequence). CDR3 length: 14 amino acids.

This clonotype was observed at least ten times. The chain links TRBV5-6 to TRBJ1-2; possibly TRBD1 for D (5 bases). The CDR3 covers 14 residues. From germline, CDR1 is SGHDT and CDR2 YYEEEE. V lost 0 bases and J lost 5, with 11 bases in between. The CDR3 nucleotides are TGTGCCAGCAGCTTGGTGGGGACCCATTATGGCTACACCTTC. This codes for CASSLVGTHYGYTF. The full variable domain, with the rest looked up from reference TRBV5-6 and TRBJ1-2, is DAGVTQSPTHLIKTRGQQVTLRCSPKSGHDTVSWYQQALGQGPQFIFQYYEEEERQRGNFPDRFSGHQFPNYSSELNVNALLLGDSALYLCASSLVGTHYGYTFGSGTRLTVV.

This clonotype was detected ten times or more. The chain combines TRBV29-1 with TRBJ1-4; D call uncertain. Between the trimmed V and J ends, which lost 4 bases and 3 bases, there was a span of 12 bases. Per germline, CDR1 SQVTM and CDR2 ANQGSEA. The CDR3 is 14 residues long. The CDR3 DNA is TGCAGCGTTGCGGTCCAGTGGGCTAATGAAAAACTGTTTTTT. Translation gives CSVAVQWANEKLFF.

This clonotype was observed many times. The chain is built from TRBV9 and TRBJ2-1; no reliable D call. Germline CDR1 reads SGDLS; CDR2 reads YYNGEE. Trimming pared 4 bases from V and 5 bases from J, leaving 13 bases between. This CDR3 contains 14 residues. CDR3 sequence (DNA): TGTGCCAGCAGCCCAAGACGGAACCACAATGAGCAGTTCTTC. Protein: CASSPRRNHNEQFF.

This clonotype was counted ten times or more. CDR3 residues: CAISESVGAGYGYTF. The CDR3 DNA sequence: TGTGCCATCAGTGAGTCGGTGGGCGCGGGCTATGGCTACACCTTC. The chain has TRBV10-3 and TRBJ1-2; D is uncertain. CDR3 length: 15 residues. V gave up 0 bases and J gave up 4 bases, with 12 bases separating them. Germline loops: CDR1 ENHRY, CDR2 SYGVKD.

This clonotype has ten or more counts. The chain combines TRBV18 with TRBJ2-4; no definite D call. This CDR3 is built from 18 residues. The V end lost 2 bases, the J end lost 0 bases, and 17 bases lay between the germline ends. Germline CDR1 is KGHSH and CDR2 is LQKENI. Written as DNA, the CDR3 is TGTGCCAGCTCACCATACCCCCGGGCGCTTAAAGCCAAAAACATTCAGTACTTC. Residues: CASSPYPRALKAKNIQYF.